The 29 T cell receptor beta chains presented below share a single source sample, sequenced in a study of cytomegalovirus exposure and HLA in healthy donors. Assay used: immunoSEQ multiplex PCR; TCRdb lists only in-frame clones, some missing. The data show over 100,000 clones, with roughly 87% seen just once and approximately 1.2% held by the top ten. The specimen was PBMCs. The receptors shown here come from a woman between 18 and 29 years old in good health and CMV-seronegative.

The chain couples TRBV6-5 to TRBJ1-1, with D possibly being TRBD1 (5 bases). V was clipped by 3 bases and J by 2 bases, with 10 bases between them. This CDR3 spans 14 amino acids. Germline CDR1 and CDR2: MNHEY and SVGAGI. CDR3: CASSYYRINTEAFF. The CDR3 nucleotides are TGTGCCAGCAGTTATTACAGGATCAACACTGAAGCTTTCTTT.

The chain uses TRBV18 and TRBJ2-1; 13 positions agree with TRBD2. The germline V gene has CDR1 KGHSH and CDR2 LQKENI. Trimming took 3 bases from V and 8 from J; bases not matched to a gene: 10. The CDR3 totals 17 residues. Written as DNA, the CDR3 is TGTGCCAGCTCACCCGGACTAGCGGGGGTCTTTAAGGATGAGCAGTTCTTC. Amino acids: CASSPGLAGVFKDEQFF.

This chain links TRBV7-8 with TRBJ1-5; no clear D gene. Between the trimmed V and J ends, which lost 5 bases and 0 bases, there was a span of 11 bases. This CDR3 contains 15 residues. Germline assignment: CDR1 SGHVS and CDR2 FQNEAQ. CDR3 in amino acids: CASSRRESSNQPQHF. The CDR3 bases are TGTGCCAGCAGCCGAAGAGAGAGTAGCAATCAGCCCCAGCATTTT.

The chain employs TRBV11-2 and TRBJ2-5; TRBD2 agrees at 8 bases. Trimming took 5 bases from V and 5 from J; bases not matched to a gene: 16. Germline CDR1 and CDR2: SGHAT and FQNNGV. This CDR3 is built from 17 residues. In DNA, the CDR3 is TGTGCCAGCAGCCCCCTCGCCCGAGCGGGGGAATCGGAGACCCAGTACTTC. It specifies CASSPLARAGESETQYF.

This clone was recorded once. This chain connects TRBV7-8 to TRBJ2-6, with a tentative D call TRBD2 (5 bases). This CDR3 comprises 19 residues. Germline CDR1 reads SGHVS; CDR2 reads FQNEAQ. Trimming took 5 bases from V and 0 from J, leaving 20 bases between them. CDR3: CASSPVGVAGFSGANVLTF. CDR3 sequence (DNA): TGTGCCAGCAGCCCCGTCGGGGTAGCCGGTTTCTCTGGGGCCAACGTCCTGACTTTC.

This sequence joins TRBV6-5 and TRBJ1-5; no reliable D call. Trimming shortened V by 7 bases and J by 10 bases, and 14 bases separated the two germline ends. Per germline, CDR1 MNHEY and CDR2 SVGAGI. This CDR3 spans 12 amino acids. The CDR3 spells CASNREGGPQHF. The DNA for the CDR3 is TGTGCCAGCAACCGGGAGGGTGGACCCCAGCATTTT.

The chain uses TRBV10-1 and TRBJ2-3, with D maybe TRBD2 (6 bases). Germline V gene lookup returns CDR1 WNHNN and CDR2 SYGVQD (reference sequence). Trimming took off 2 bases at V and 1 base at J, with 7 bases between the two ends. The CDR3 is made up of 14 amino acids. The CDR3 DNA sequence: TGCGCCAGCAGTGAGCGCGGGGGCACAGATACGCAGTATTTT. Amino acid sequence: CASSERGGTDTQYF.

The CDR3 spells CASSYLWTGGAGYTF. The CDR3 nucleotides are TGTGCCAGCAGTTATCTCTGGACAGGGGGAGCTGGCTACACCTTC. The chain uses TRBV6-6 and TRBJ1-2; 10 bases match TRBD1. V trimming: 3 bases; J trimming: 7 bases; junction bases outside the gene matches: 8. Germline CDR1 and CDR2: MNHNY and SVGAGI (reference sequence). The CDR3 is made up of 15 amino acids.

This chain joins TRBV6-4 and TRBJ2-5, with 7 nucleotides matching TRBD2. J lost 1 base, V lost 5 bases, and 7 bases had no gene match. There are 15 residues in the CDR3. Germline V CDR1 and CDR2: MRHNA, SNTAGT. In nucleotides, the CDR3 is TGTGCCAGCAGTCAACGGGGGGACCCCCAAGAGACCCAGTACTTC. This translates into CASSQRGDPQETQYF.

The chain couples TRBV10-3 to TRBJ1-3, with 8 bases matching TRBD1. The CDR3 has 15 residues. J gave up 5 bases and V 10 bases, and 13 bases lay outside the gene matches. Germline CDR1 reads ENHRY; CDR2 reads SYGVKD. CDR3 coding DNA: TGTGCCACCTTATCGGACAGGGACCTAAGAAACACCATATATTTT. This encodes CATLSDRDLRNTIYF.

This clone was picked up one time. The gene calls are TRBV6-5 and TRBJ1-1; the match to TRBD1 covers 9 bases. The CDR3 is made up of 15 amino acids. Germline V lookup: CDR1 MNHEY, CDR2 SVGAGI. V dropped 6 bases and J dropped 10; count of bases not matched to a gene: 15. Here the CDR3 DNA reads TGTGCCAGCAGAAAGCCCGGGACAGGGAACGAGGGAGCTTTCTTT. Amino acid sequence: CASRKPGTGNEGAFF.

Comment on this clone: At one boundary the junction diverges from the germline segment, which might be a read error. V and J are TRBV6-6 and TRBJ2-2; D is unclear. Germline V CDR1 and CDR2: MNHNY, SVGAGI (reference sequence). This CDR3 is 12 amino acids long. The CDR3 DNA reads as TGTGCCAGCTGTTATAGCACCGGGGAGCTGTTTTTT. It specifies CASCYSTGELFF.

The J gene is TRBJ1-4, the V gene TRBV5-1; D possibly corresponds to TRBD1 (6 bases). Trimming removed 3 bases at V and 3 bases at J, with 9 bases between. The CDR3 contains 14 residues. Looked up from germline, CDR1 is SGHRS and CDR2 is YFSETQ. The CDR3 DNA follows: TGCGCCAGCAGCTCAGGGGCACCTAATGAAAAACTGTTTTTT. Translation gives CASSSGAPNEKLFF.

The chain carries TRBV6-1 and TRBJ1-4; D is perhaps TRBD1 (5 bases). Trimming left V 2 bases short and J 8 bases short, with 9 bases between. Per the germline V gene, CDR1 is MNHNS and CDR2 is SASEGT. This CDR3 is 13 amino acids long. CDR3 residues: CASSETGREKLFF. DNA for the CDR3: TGTGCCAGCAGTGAAACAGGACGAGAAAAACTGTTTTTT.

This chain joins TRBV29-1 and TRBJ2-5, with 9 bases that match TRBD1. The V segment lost 4 bases and the J segment 5 bases; nucleotides outside the gene matches: 11. Germline V gene sequence: CDR1 SQVTM, CDR2 ANQGSEA. The CDR3 length is 15 residues. Here the CDR3 reads CSVGRNTGGFETQYF. In DNA form, the CDR3 reads TGCAGCGTTGGCCGAAATACAGGGGGCTTCGAGACCCAGTACTTC.

V usage is TRBV10-1 and J usage is TRBJ2-7; 8 nucleotides align to TRBD2. The CDR3 length is 15 residues. Germline CDR1 reads WNHNN; CDR2 reads SYGVQD (reference sequence). V trimming: 5 bases; J trimming: 7 bases; junction bases outside the gene matches: 13. The CDR3 region is CASSRLAGPGGEQYF. Here the CDR3 DNA reads TGCGCCAGCAGTCGATTAGCGGGGCCTGGGGGAGAGCAGTACTTC.

The chain links TRBV27 to TRBJ1-6; a weak D match, TRBD1 (5 bases). The CDR3 has 13 residues. The ends were cut back, 7 bases at V and 6 bases at J, with 10 bases in the middle. Germline V gives CDR1 MNHEY, CDR2 SMNVEV (reference sequence). CDR3 loop: CASTPGGNSPLHF. Here the CDR3 DNA reads TGTGCCAGCACTCCCGGGGGTAATTCACCCCTCCACTTT.

J is TRBJ2-4 and V is TRBV5-6; D is uncertain. The CDR3 spans 15 residues. The germline gives CDR1 SGHDT, CDR2 YYEEEE. V was cut by 5 bases and J by 0 bases, with 12 bases left in between. CDR3 sequence (DNA): TGTGCCAGCAGTGAAGAGACACTAGCCAAAAACATTCAGTACTTC. This codes for CASSEETLAKNIQYF.

The chain joins TRBV6-1 to TRBJ1-6, with TRBD1 matching 7 bases. This CDR3 has 14 amino acids. Germline lookup yields CDR1 MNHNS and CDR2 SASEGT. With 11 bases clipped from V and 0 bases from J, the junction kept 4 bases outside the gene matches. The CDR3: CAVQGSSYNSPLHF. The CDR3, as DNA: TGTGCCGTACAGGGGAGCTCCTATAATTCACCCCTCCACTTT.

The chain has TRBV19 and TRBJ1-2; 7 bases line up with TRBD1. The CDR3 extends over 16 amino acids. With 5 bases clipped from V and 0 bases from J, the junction kept 9 bases outside the gene matches. CDR1 LNHDA and CDR2 SQIVND come from the germline V gene (reference sequence). The CDR3 here is CASSAPGQTSNYGYTF. The CDR3 DNA reads as TGTGCCAGTAGTGCCCCGGGACAGACTTCTAACTATGGCTACACCTTC. Full variable domain (remainder filled in from reference TRBV19 and TRBJ1-2): DGGITQSPKYLFRKEGQNVTLSCEQNLNHDAMYWYRQDPGQGLRLIYYSQIVNDFQKGDIAEGYSVSREKKESFPLTVTSAQKNPTAFYLCASSAPGQTSNYGYTFGSGTRLTVV.

This clone was counted only a few times. The chain is built from TRBV19 and TRBJ1-2, with 8 bases fitting TRBD1. Germline assignment: CDR1 LNHDA and CDR2 SQIVND (reference sequence). The CDR3 has 15 residues. V dropped 4 bases and J dropped 8; count of bases not matched to a gene: 12. This CDR3 reads CASSTRTGLVDGYTF. For the CDR3, the DNA is TGTGCCAGTAGTACCAGGACAGGGTTGGTGGACGGCTACACCTTC. Full variable domain (remainder filled in from reference TRBV19 and TRBJ1-2): DGGITQSPKYLFRKEGQNVTLSCEQNLNHDAMYWYRQDPGQGLRLIYYSQIVNDFQKGDIAEGYSVSREKKESFPLTVTSAQKNPTAFYLCASSTRTGLVDGYTFGSGTRLTVV.

The chain has TRBV9 and TRBJ1-1; D not resolved. Trimming removed 3 bases at V and 6 bases at J, with 15 bases between. This CDR3 contains 14 residues. The germline V gene has CDR1 SGDLS and CDR2 YYNGEE. CDR3 protein: CASSAGAGVPEAFF. The DNA of the CDR3 is TGTGCCAGCAGCGCCGGCGCCGGGGTCCCTGAAGCTTTCTTT.

The chain carries TRBV25-1 and TRBJ1-1, with 10 nucleotides matching TRBD1. The CDR3 is 14 residues long. The junction had 7 bases not matched to a gene; V was cut back by 6 bases and J by 6 bases. CDR1 MGHDK and CDR2 SYGVNS come from the germline V gene. This CDR3 is CASSAGTGEAEAFF. CDR3 sequence (DNA): TGTGCCAGCAGCGCCGGGACAGGGGAGGCTGAAGCTTTCTTT.

Concerning this clone itself: The sample contains more than one DNA sequence encoding this CDR3. The chain has TRBV5-1 and TRBJ1-1, with unresolved D. The germline V gene encodes CDR1 SGHRS and CDR2 YFSETQ. The ends were cut back, 0 bases at V and 1 base at J, with 4 bases in the middle. The CDR3 length is 13 residues. CDR3 DNA: TGCGCCAGCAGCTTGGCGGGGAACACTGAAGCTTTCTTT. Its protein is CASSLAGNTEAFF.

This clone was counted a single time. The chain joins TRBV7-9 to TRBJ1-6; 7 bases map to TRBD1. The germline V gene has CDR1 SEHNR and CDR2 FQNEAQ (reference sequence). The junction had 8 bases not matched to a gene; V was cut back by 4 bases and J by 11 bases. This CDR3 has 14 amino acids. The CDR3 nucleotides read TGTGCCAGCAGCTGGGGGACAGAGGGAACACCCCTCCACTTT. Its translation: CASSWGTEGTPLHF.

The chain combines TRBV7-9 with TRBJ1-6, with 9 bases that match TRBD1. In germline, CDR1 is SEHNR, CDR2 FQNEAQ (reference sequence). J lost 7 bases, V lost 6 bases, and 10 bases had no gene match. The CDR3 is 16 amino acids. The CDR3 coding sequence is TGTGCCAGCAGGCTTACAGGGGGCGCAGGAAATTCACCCCTCCACTTT. Its translation is CASRLTGGAGNSPLHF.

This chain connects TRBV28 to TRBJ1-6; perhaps TRBD1 as D (5 bases). The CDR3 is 17 residues long. V shed 2 bases and J shed 9 bases, with 20 bases lying between them. Germline V gene sequence: CDR1 MDHEN, CDR2 SYDVKM. The DNA for the CDR3 is TGTGCCAGCAGTTTACCCAGGGTCGGGTTCGGTGCTTCACCCCTCCACTTT. It yields the protein CASSLPRVGFGASPLHF.

The chain is built from TRBV5-4 and TRBJ1-2, with D uncertain. This CDR3 region has 13 residues. Germline assignment: CDR1 SGHNT and CDR2 YYREEE (reference sequence). V shed 2 bases and J shed 2 bases, with 7 bases lying between them. The CDR3 protein is CASSFLQNYGYTF. The CDR3 coding sequence is TGTGCCAGCAGCTTCCTTCAGAACTATGGCTACACCTTC.

The rearrangement links TRBV27 to TRBJ1-2; D may be TRBD1 (6 bases). Germline CDR1 and CDR2: MNHEY and SMNVEV (reference sequence). V lost 4 bases to trimming and J lost 0 bases, with 9 bases between them. There are 14 residues in the CDR3. CDR3 DNA sequence: TGTGCCAGCAGTTCCGGGACACCTAACTATGGCTACACCTTC. It specifies CASSSGTPNYGYTF.